This TCR beta chain derives from a study of CD8+CD57+ T cells in acquired aplastic anemia. Patients who underwent sequencing had shown CD8+CD57+ cell expansion by flow cytometry. This clonotype was counted many times. Germline V gene sequence: CDR1 SGHVS, CDR2 FQNEAQ. V was shortened by 4 bases and J by 7 bases, with 13 bases between the two germline ends. This CDR3 comprises 14 residues. Researchers used genomic DNA as the template to profile TCR beta VDJ and CDR3. TCRdb reprocessed the reads with MiXCR, giving one entry per CDR3 protein. The table lists approximately 40,000 distinct CDR3 sequences, less than 65% of them singletons.

The V and J genes are TRBV7-8 and TRBJ1-4; D remains ambiguous. This clonotype originated in a human donor with aplastic anemia. Source material: sorted CD4+, CD8+, or CD8+CD57+ T cells (not recorded which) from PBMCs. The CDR3 DNA follows: TGTGCCAGCAGCTACGCGGGAGCGGGTGAAAAACTGTTTTTT. Translated, it gives CASSYAGAGEKLFF.